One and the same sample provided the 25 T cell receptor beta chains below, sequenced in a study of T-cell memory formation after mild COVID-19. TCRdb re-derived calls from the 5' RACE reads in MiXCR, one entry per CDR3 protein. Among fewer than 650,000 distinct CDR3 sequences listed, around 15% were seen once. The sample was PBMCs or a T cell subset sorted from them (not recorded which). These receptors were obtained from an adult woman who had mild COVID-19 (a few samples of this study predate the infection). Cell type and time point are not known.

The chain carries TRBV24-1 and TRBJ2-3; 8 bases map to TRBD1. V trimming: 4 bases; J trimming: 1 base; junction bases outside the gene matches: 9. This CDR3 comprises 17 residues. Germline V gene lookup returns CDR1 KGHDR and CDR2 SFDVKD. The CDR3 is CATSDREPGQGTDTQYF. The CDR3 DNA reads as TGTGCCACCAGTGACCGCGAACCGGGACAGGGCACAGATACGCAGTATTTT.

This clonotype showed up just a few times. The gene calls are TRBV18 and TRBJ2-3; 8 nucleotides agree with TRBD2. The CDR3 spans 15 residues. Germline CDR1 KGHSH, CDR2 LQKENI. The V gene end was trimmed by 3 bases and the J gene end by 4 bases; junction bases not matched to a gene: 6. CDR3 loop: CASSPGLGTPDTQYF. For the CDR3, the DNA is TGTGCCAGCTCACCGGGACTAGGGACTCCAGATACGCAGTATTTT.

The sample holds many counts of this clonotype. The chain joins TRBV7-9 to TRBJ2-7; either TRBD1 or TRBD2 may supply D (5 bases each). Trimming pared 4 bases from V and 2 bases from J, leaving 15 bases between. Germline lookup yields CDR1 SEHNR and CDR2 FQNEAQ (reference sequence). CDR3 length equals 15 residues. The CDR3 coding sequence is TGTGCCAGCAGCTCGTCCGGGACCGCACCCTACGAGCAGTACTTC. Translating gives CASSSSGTAPYEQYF. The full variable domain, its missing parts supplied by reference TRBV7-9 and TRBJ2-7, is DTGVSQNPRHKITKRGQNVTFRCDPISEHNRLYWYRQTLGQGPEFLTYFQNEAQLEKSRLLSDRFSAERPKGSFSTLEIQRTEQGDSAMYLCASSSSGTAPYEQYFGPGTRLTVT.

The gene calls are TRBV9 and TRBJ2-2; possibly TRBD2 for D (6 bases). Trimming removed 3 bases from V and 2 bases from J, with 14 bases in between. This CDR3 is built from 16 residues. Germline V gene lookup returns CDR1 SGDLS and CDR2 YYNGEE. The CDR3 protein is CASSGRGRGNTGELFF. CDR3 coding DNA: TGTGCCAGCAGCGGGCGGGGCCGAGGTAACACCGGGGAGCTGTTTTTT.

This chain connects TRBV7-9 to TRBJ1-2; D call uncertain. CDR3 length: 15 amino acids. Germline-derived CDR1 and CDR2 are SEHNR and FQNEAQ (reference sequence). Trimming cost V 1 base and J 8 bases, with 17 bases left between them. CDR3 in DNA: TGTGCCAGCAGCTTAGGTGGCCTGGGATCGGAAGGCTACACCTTC. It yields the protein CASSLGGLGSEGYTF.

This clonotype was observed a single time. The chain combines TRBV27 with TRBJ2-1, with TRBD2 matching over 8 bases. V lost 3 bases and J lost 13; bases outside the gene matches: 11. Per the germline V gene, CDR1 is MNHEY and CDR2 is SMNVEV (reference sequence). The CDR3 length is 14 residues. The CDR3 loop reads CASSFYGTSGLQFF. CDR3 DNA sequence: TGTGCCAGCAGTTTCTACGGGACTAGTGGGTTACAGTTCTTC.

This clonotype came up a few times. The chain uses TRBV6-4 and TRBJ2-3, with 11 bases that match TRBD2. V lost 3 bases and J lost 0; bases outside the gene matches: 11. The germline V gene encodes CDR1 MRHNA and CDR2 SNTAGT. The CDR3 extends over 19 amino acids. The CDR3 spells CASSEEASGRTLSTDTQYF. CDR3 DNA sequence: TGTGCCAGCAGTGAGGAAGCTAGCGGGAGGACCCTTAGCACAGATACGCAGTATTTT.

The CDR3 DNA reads as TGTGCCAGCAGCTTATCTCCGACTAGTAGCTTGGCCTACAATGAGCAGTTCTTC. This sequence encodes CASSLSPTSSLAYNEQFF. The V and J genes are TRBV7-8 and TRBJ2-1; D perhaps matches TRBD2 (6 bases). Germline CDR1 is SGHVS and CDR2 is FQNEAQ. Trimming cost V 2 bases and J 2 bases, with 19 bases left between them. This CDR3 spans 18 amino acids.

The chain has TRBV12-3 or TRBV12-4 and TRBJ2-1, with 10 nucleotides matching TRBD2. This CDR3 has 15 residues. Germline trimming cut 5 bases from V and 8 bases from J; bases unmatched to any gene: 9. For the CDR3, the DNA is TGTGCCAGCAGTAGACTAGCGGGCCGCAGGGATGAGCAGTTCTTC. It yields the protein CASSRLAGRRDEQFF.

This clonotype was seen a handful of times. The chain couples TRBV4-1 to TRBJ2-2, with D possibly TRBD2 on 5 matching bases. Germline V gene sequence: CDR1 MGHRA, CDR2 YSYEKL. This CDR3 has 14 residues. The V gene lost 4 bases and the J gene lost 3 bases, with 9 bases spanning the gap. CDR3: CASSRTDYTGELFF. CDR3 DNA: TGCGCCAGCAGCCGGACTGACTACACCGGGGAGCTGTTTTTT.

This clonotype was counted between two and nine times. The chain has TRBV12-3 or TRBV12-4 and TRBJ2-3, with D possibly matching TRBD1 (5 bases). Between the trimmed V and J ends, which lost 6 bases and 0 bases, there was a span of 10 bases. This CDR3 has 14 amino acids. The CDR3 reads CASRIGHSTDTQYF. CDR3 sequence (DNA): TGTGCCAGCAGAATTGGACACAGCACAGATACGCAGTATTTT.

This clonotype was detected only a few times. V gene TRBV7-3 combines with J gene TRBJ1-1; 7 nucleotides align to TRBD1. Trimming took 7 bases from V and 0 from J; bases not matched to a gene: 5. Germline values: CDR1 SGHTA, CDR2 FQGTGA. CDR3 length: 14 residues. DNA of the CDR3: TGTGCCAGCACTCGACAGGGATTGAACACTGAAGCTTTCTTT. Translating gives CASTRQGLNTEAFF.

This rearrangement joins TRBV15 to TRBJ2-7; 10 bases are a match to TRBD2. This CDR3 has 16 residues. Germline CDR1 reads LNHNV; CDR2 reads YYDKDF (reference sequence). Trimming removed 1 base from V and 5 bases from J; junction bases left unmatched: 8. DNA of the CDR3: TGTGCCACCAGCAGAGCCGGTCTAGCGGGAGACGACGAGCAGTACTTC. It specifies CATSRAGLAGDDEQYF.

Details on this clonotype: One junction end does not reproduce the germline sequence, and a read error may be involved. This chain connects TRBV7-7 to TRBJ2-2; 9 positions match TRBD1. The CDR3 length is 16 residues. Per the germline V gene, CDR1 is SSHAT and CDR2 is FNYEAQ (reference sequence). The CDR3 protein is CASSSGQGKWNGELFF. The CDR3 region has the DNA TGTGCTAGCAGCTCGGGACAGGGTAAATGGAACGGGGAGCTGTTTTTT.

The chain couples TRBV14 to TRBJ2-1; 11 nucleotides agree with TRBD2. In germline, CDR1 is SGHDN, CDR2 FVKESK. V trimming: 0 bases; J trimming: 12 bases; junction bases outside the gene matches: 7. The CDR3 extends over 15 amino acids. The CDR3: CASSQERRLAGGQFF. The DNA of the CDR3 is TGTGCCAGCAGCCAAGAAAGGAGGCTAGCGGGGGGGCAGTTCTTC.

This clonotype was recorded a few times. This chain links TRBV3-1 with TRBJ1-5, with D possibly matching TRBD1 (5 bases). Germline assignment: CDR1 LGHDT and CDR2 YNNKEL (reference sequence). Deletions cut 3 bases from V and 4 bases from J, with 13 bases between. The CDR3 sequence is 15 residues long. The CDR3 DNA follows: TGTGCCAGCAGCCAGGCGGGACGGGAGAATCAGCCCCAGCATTTT. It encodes CASSQAGRENQPQHF.

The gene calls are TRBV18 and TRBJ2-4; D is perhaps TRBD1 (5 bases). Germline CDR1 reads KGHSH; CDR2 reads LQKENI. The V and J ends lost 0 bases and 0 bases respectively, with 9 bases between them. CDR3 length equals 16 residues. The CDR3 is CASSPPTQAAKNIQYF. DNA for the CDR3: TGTGCCAGCTCACCACCCACACAGGCAGCCAAAAACATTCAGTACTTC.

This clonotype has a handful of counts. CDR3: CASSLGGPIRLNYGYTF. The CDR3 DNA reads as TGTGCCAGCAGCTTAGGCGGTCCAATAAGACTTAACTATGGCTACACCTTC. This chain uses TRBV7-2 with TRBJ1-2; D is unclear. Germline V gene lookup returns CDR1 SGHTA and CDR2 FQGNSA. V dropped 1 base and J dropped 1 base, with 16 bases sitting between them. The CDR3 extends over 17 amino acids.

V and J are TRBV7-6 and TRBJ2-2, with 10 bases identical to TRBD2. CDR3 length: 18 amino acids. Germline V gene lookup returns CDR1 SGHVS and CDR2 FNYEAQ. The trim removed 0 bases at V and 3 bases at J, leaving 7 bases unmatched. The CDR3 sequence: CASSLASGGALDTGELFF. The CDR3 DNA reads TGTGCCAGCAGCTTAGCGAGCGGGGGGGCTTTGGACACCGGGGAGCTGTTTTTT. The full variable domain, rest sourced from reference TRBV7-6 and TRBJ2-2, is GAGVSQSPRYKVTKRGQDVALRCDPISGHVSLYWYRQALGQGPEFLTYFNYEAQQDKSGLPNDRFSAERPEGSISTLTIQRTEQRDSAMYRCASSLASGGALDTGELFFGEGSRLTVL.

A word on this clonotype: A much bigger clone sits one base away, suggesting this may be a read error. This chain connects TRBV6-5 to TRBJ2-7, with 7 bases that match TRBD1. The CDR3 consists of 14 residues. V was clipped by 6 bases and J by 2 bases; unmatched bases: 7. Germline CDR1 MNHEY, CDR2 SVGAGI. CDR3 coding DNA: TGTGCCAGCAGCATCCGGGACAGAACCTACGAGCAGTACTTC. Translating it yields CASSIRDRTYEQYF.

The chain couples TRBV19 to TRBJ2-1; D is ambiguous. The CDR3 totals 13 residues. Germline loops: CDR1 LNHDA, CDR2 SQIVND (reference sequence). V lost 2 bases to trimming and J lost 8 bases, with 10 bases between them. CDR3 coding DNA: TGTGCCAGTAGTATAACCCCCTTGGATGAGCAGTTCTTC. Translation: CASSITPLDEQFF.

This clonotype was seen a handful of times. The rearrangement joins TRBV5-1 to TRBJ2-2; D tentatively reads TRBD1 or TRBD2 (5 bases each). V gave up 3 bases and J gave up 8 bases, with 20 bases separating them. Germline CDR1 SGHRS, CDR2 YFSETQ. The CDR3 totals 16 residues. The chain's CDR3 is CASSSGRASAPGELFF. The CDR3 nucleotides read TGCGCCAGCAGCTCAGGGCGGGCTTCAGCACCGGGGGAGCTGTTTTTT.

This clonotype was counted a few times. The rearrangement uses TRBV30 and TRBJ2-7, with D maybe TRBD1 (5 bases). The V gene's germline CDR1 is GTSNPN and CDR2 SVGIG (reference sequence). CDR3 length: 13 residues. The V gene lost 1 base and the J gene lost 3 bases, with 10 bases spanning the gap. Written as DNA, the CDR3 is TGTGCCTGGAGTGGTGGCAGGGTCTACGAGCAGTACTTC. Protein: CAWSGGRVYEQYF.

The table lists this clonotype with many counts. Written as DNA, the CDR3 is TGTGCCAGCAGCCCTCTGGGGCTAGCGGACTACAATGAGCAGTTCTTC. Amino acids: CASSPLGLADYNEQFF. The J gene is TRBJ2-1, the V gene TRBV6-5, with TRBD2 matching 7 bases. This CDR3 contains 16 residues. Germline V gene sequence: CDR1 MNHEY, CDR2 SVGAGI. With 6 bases clipped from V and 3 bases from J, the junction kept 11 bases outside the gene matches.

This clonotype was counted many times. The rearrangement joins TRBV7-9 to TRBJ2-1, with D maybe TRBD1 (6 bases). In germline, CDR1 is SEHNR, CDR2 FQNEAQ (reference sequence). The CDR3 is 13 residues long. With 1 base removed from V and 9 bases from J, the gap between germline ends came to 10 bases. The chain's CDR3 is CASSLDGGGEQFF. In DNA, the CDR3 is TGTGCCAGCAGCTTAGATGGGGGCGGTGAGCAGTTCTTC.